The next 26 T cell receptor beta chains were all read from a single sample in a study of early T cells in non-severe SARS-CoV-2 infection. MiXCR was run by TCRdb on the 5' RACE reads, yielding one entry per CDR3 protein. The data hold 55,000 to 75,000 distinct CDR3 sequences, with 12% observed a single time. Sequences were obtained from whole blood. The receptor source for this set is an adult who was a healthcare worker with PCR-confirmed SARS-CoV-2 infection or an uninfected control (not recorded which).

The rearrangement uses TRBV29-1 and TRBJ2-7, with 7 positions matching TRBD1. Germline values: CDR1 SQVTM, CDR2 ANQGSEA. The V segment lost 5 bases and the J segment 6 bases; nucleotides outside the gene matches: 4. This CDR3 is 11 amino acids long. The CDR3 spells CSVRQGPEQYF. Here the CDR3 DNA reads TGCAGCGTTCGACAGGGTCCCGAGCAGTACTTC.

The V and J genes are TRBV24-1 and TRBJ1-5; the match to TRBD1 covers 7 bases. The CDR3 is 16 amino acids. Unmatched junction bases numbered 4, after V lost 3 bases and J lost 0 bases. Germline-derived CDR1 and CDR2 are KGHDR and SFDVKD. This chain's CDR3 is CATSDLGQNSNQPQHF. Here the CDR3 DNA reads TGTGCCACCAGTGATCTGGGACAGAATAGCAATCAGCCCCAGCATTTT.

In this sample, this clonotype turned up many times. The V and J genes are TRBV29-1 and TRBJ2-5; D is ambiguous. The CDR3 is 12 amino acids. Germline V lookup: CDR1 SQVTM, CDR2 ANQGSEA. Trimming left V 4 bases short and J 5 bases short, with 11 bases between. The DNA of the CDR3 is TGCAGCGTTGGGGCTGTGGAGGAGACCCAGTACTTC. Translating it yields CSVGAVEETQYF. Looking up the rest from reference TRBV29-1 and TRBJ2-5 gives the full variable domain: SAVISQKPSRDICQRGTSLTIQCQVDSQVTMMFWYRQQPGQSLTLIATANQGSEATYESGFVIDKFPISRPNLTFSTLTVSNMSPEDSSIYLCSVGAVEETQYFGPGTRLLVL.

This clonotype was picked up many times. The genes are TRBV30 and TRBJ2-1; 11 positions agree with TRBD2. This CDR3 has 14 residues. Germline lookup yields CDR1 GTSNPN and CDR2 SVGIG (reference sequence). V lost 8 bases, J lost 9 bases, and 12 bases stayed unmatched. The CDR3 DNA is TGTGCCGGCACCCTTAGCGGGGGGGCGAGTGAGCAGTTCTTC. Residues: CAGTLSGGASEQFF.

This clonotype was detected many times. The chain recombines TRBV6-5 with TRBJ2-7; the match to TRBD2 covers 7 bases. CDR3 length: 15 residues. Germline V gene data show CDR1 as MNHEY and CDR2 as SVGAGI. Trimming removed 2 bases from V and 2 bases from J; junction bases left unmatched: 6. CDR3 region: CASSYREDGPYEQYF. CDR3 nucleotide sequence: TGTGCCAGCAGTTACCGGGAGGATGGACCCTACGAGCAGTACTTC.

This clonotype came up a few times. The CDR3 is CASTGLAGHYNEQFF. Here the CDR3 DNA reads TGTGCCAGCACGGGACTAGCGGGACATTACAATGAGCAGTTCTTC. The chain combines TRBV28 with TRBJ2-1; 13 bases are a match to TRBD2. CDR1 and CDR2 (germline): MDHEN, SYDVKM. The CDR3 totals 15 residues. V lost 7 bases and J lost 4; bases outside the gene matches: 4.

This clonotype was recorded many times. V gene TRBV4-2 combines with J gene TRBJ2-5, with D possibly being TRBD1 or TRBD2 (6 bases each). Germline assignment: CDR1 LGHNA and CDR2 YNFKEQ. V dropped 5 bases and J dropped 4 bases, with 14 bases sitting between them. CDR3 length: 14 residues. The CDR3 DNA sequence: TGTGCCAGCAGCACTCCGGGGGCAGGAGAGACCCAGTACTTC. Translating it yields CASSTPGAGETQYF.

J is TRBJ1-2 and V is TRBV27, with D unresolved. Per the germline V gene, CDR1 is MNHEY and CDR2 is SMNVEV (reference sequence). V was shortened by 0 bases and J by 6 bases, with 11 bases between the two germline ends. This CDR3 contains 14 residues. The CDR3 sequence is CASSLSGTPNGYTF. The CDR3 DNA sequence: TGTGCCAGCAGTTTATCGGGCACACCAAATGGCTACACCTTC.

This clonotype occurred many times. The J gene is TRBJ2-7, the V gene TRBV11-2; D is possibly TRBD1 or TRBD2 (5 bases each). This CDR3 has 15 residues. V was trimmed by 5 bases and J by 3 bases, leaving 17 bases between them. CDR1 is SGHAT, CDR2 FQNNGV, per germline. The CDR3: CASSGSLGTGYEQYF. As DNA, the CDR3 is TGTGCCAGCAGCGGAAGTCTAGGGACCGGCTACGAGCAGTACTTC.

This clonotype was found many times. Here the CDR3 DNA reads TGCAGCGTTAACAGGGGTTTACACAATGAGCAGTTCTTC. It specifies CSVNRGLHNEQFF. The chain links TRBV29-1 to TRBJ2-1; 7 positions agree with TRBD1. CDR3 length: 13 residues. V shed 5 bases and J 5 bases; nucleotides not matched to a gene: 6. Germline V gene sequence: CDR1 SQVTM, CDR2 ANQGSEA.

The table lists this clonotype with many counts. V gene TRBV28 combines with J gene TRBJ1-1; 10 nucleotides line up with TRBD1. Losses at the gene ends were 10 bases for V and 0 bases for J; bases not matched to a gene: 8. The CDR3 contains 15 residues. Germline V gene lookup returns CDR1 MDHEN and CDR2 SYDVKM. CDR3 amino acids: CATHWGQGMNTEAFF. The CDR3 DNA follows: TGTGCCACCCACTGGGGACAGGGGATGAACACTGAAGCTTTCTTT.

This clonotype was counted at least ten times. The V gene is TRBV27, the J gene TRBJ1-2, with D possibly TRBD1 on 6 matching bases. Germline-derived CDR1 and CDR2 are MNHEY and SMNVEV (reference sequence). This CDR3 has 13 residues. The ends were cut back, 5 bases at V and 4 bases at J, with 11 bases in the middle. CDR3 protein: CASSTSGVYGYTF. The CDR3 region has the DNA TGTGCCAGCAGTACCTCAGGGGTCTATGGCTACACCTTC.

This clonotype has a count of ten or more. The rearrangement uses TRBV12-3 or TRBV12-4 and TRBJ2-1; TRBD1 is a possible D gene (5 bases). The V end was cut by 4 bases, the J end by 7 bases, with 11 bases between. The CDR3 is 13 amino acids. The CDR3 here is CASSSPDTNEQFF. Here the CDR3 DNA reads TGTGCCAGCAGTTCTCCGGACACGAATGAGCAGTTCTTC.

This clonotype was seen at least ten times. The chain has TRBV5-6 and TRBJ2-1; D not certain. CDR3 length: 15 amino acids. Trimming shortened V by 4 bases and J by 1 base, and 12 bases separated the two germline ends. The germline V gene has CDR1 SGHDT and CDR2 YYEEEE. CDR3 loop: CASSPPAVSYNEQFF. The DNA for the CDR3 is TGTGCCAGCAGCCCGCCGGCAGTATCCTACAATGAGCAGTTCTTC. Using reference TRBV5-6 and TRBJ2-1 for the parts outside the CDR3, the full variable domain is DAGVTQSPTHLIKTRGQQVTLRCSPKSGHDTVSWYQQALGQGPQFIFQYYEEEERQRGNFPDRFSGHQFPNYSSELNVNALLLGDSALYLCASSPPAVSYNEQFFGPGTRLTVL.

This clonotype was seen ten or more times. This sequence joins TRBV7-2 and TRBJ1-6, with D maybe TRBD1 (6 bases). V gave up 2 bases and J gave up 0 bases, with 11 bases separating them. The CDR3 is made up of 17 amino acids. Germline V gene sequence: CDR1 SGHTA, CDR2 FQGNSA. In DNA, the CDR3 is TGTGCCAGCAGCTTAATGGGGGGGGCCTCCTATAATTCACCCCTCCACTTT. This codes for CASSLMGGASYNSPLHF.

The sample holds many counts of this clonotype. This chain joins TRBV29-1 and TRBJ2-6; no clear D. Germline CDR1 and CDR2: SQVTM and ANQGSEA. V lost 3 bases to trimming and J lost 0 bases, with 12 bases between them. The CDR3 is 16 residues long. The CDR3 DNA is TGCAGCGTTGATGACCGGGCCCACTCTGGGGCCAACGTCCTGACTTTC. Encoded protein: CSVDDRAHSGANVLTF.

In this sample, this clonotype turned up once. The chain couples TRBV6-1 to TRBJ2-2, with TRBD1 identical over 9 bases. V trimming: 7 bases; J trimming: 5 bases; junction bases outside the gene matches: 11. The CDR3 totals 16 residues. CDR1 is MNHNS and CDR2 is SASEGT in the germline V gene. The CDR3 bases are TGTGCCAGCACCGCACAGGGGGCTGGGGTAACCGGGGAGCTGTTTTTT. It specifies CASTAQGAGVTGELFF.

There are many counts of this clonotype. The chain combines TRBV12-3 or TRBV12-4 with TRBJ2-7; no reliable D call. CDR3 length: 14 amino acids. V lost 0 bases, J lost 5 bases, and 11 bases lay in between. The CDR3 DNA sequence: TGTGCCAGCAGTTTAGCGGGTCAGTCCCACGAGCAGTACTTC. Its translation: CASSLAGQSHEQYF.

In its sample, this clonotype was seen many times. The chain couples TRBV28 to TRBJ2-3, with 9 nucleotides matching TRBD2. Looked up from germline, CDR1 is MDHEN and CDR2 is SYDVKM. Unmatched junction bases numbered 4, after V lost 2 bases and J lost 1 base. The CDR3 contains 16 residues. The CDR3 nucleotides read TGTGCCAGCAGTTTAAGAGCGGGAGGTGGCACAGATACGCAGTATTTT. It yields the protein CASSLRAGGGTDTQYF. The entire variable domain, with the rest obtained from reference TRBV28 and TRBJ2-3, is as follows: DVKVTQSSRYLVKRTGEKVFLECVQDMDHENMFWYRQDPGLGLRLIYFSYDVKMKEKGDIPEGYSVSREKKERFSLILESASTNQTSMYLCASSLRAGGGTDTQYFGPGTRLTVL.

This clonotype was observed many times. V usage is TRBV5-1 and J usage is TRBJ2-2; TRBD2 matches 7 bases. CDR3 length: 18 residues. CDR1 and CDR2 (germline): SGHRS, YFSETQ. The V gene end was trimmed by 1 base and the J gene end by 6 bases; junction bases not matched to a gene: 15. The CDR3, as DNA: TGCGCCAGCAGCTTGCGGGGCTCCGGGGGGAAATCGCCCGGGGAGCTGTTTTTT. Its protein product is CASSLRGSGGKSPGELFF.

This clonotype was seen many times. The rearrangement joins TRBV12-3 or TRBV12-4 to TRBJ1-1; D call uncertain. V gave up 3 bases and J gave up 1 base, with 9 bases separating them. There are 14 residues in the CDR3. CDR3 loop: CASSLGFSNTEAFF. CDR3 in DNA: TGTGCCAGCAGTTTGGGATTTTCGAACACTGAAGCTTTCTTT.

This clonotype has a count of ten or more. V usage is TRBV14 and J usage is TRBJ2-6; the D is unclear. Trimming left V 1 base short and J 3 bases short, with 4 bases between. The CDR3 covers 14 residues. Germline V gives CDR1 SGHDN, CDR2 FVKESK. CDR3 bases: TGTGCCAGCAGCCAAGTCCTTGGGGCCAACGTCCTGACTTTC. Its protein product is CASSQVLGANVLTF.

This clonotype was seen ten or more times. The chain recombines TRBV7-9 with TRBJ2-3, with D perhaps TRBD2 (5 bases). Trimming removed 4 bases from V and 7 bases from J, with 15 bases in between. Germline V lookup: CDR1 SEHNR, CDR2 FQNEAQ (reference sequence). The CDR3 has 14 residues. The CDR3 protein is CASSSGLYPHTQYF. The CDR3 nucleotides are TGTGCCAGCAGCTCTGGACTCTACCCACATACGCAGTATTTT.

This clonotype was detected many times. The chain carries TRBV5-1 and TRBJ2-7; TRBD1 aligns across 7 bases. Trimming cost V 0 bases and J 5 bases; bases outside gene matches: 5. CDR1 and CDR2 (germline): SGHRS, YFSETQ. The CDR3 sequence is 14 residues long. CDR3 nucleotide sequence: TGCGCCAGCAGCTTGGAGGGGGCAACCAACGAGCAGTACTTC. Protein: CASSLEGATNEQYF.

This clonotype was recorded at least ten times. V is TRBV6-1 and J is TRBJ1-4; TRBD1 matches at 7 bases. J gave up 6 bases and V 5 bases, and 9 bases lay outside the gene matches. CDR1 and CDR2 (germline): MNHNS, SASEGT. The CDR3 runs to 15 residues. As DNA, the CDR3 is TGTGCCAGCAGTTACGCGCGGCAGGGGGATGAAAAACTGTTTTTT. Amino acid sequence: CASSYARQGDEKLFF.

This clonotype was seen ten or more times. The genes are TRBV12-3 or TRBV12-4 and TRBJ1-1; D gene unclear. The CDR3 covers 15 residues. V lost 6 bases and J 0 bases, leaving 14 bases between the germline ends. The CDR3 region is CASSLFRSMNTEAFF. In DNA, the CDR3 is TGTGCCAGCAGCCTCTTTCGAAGCATGAACACTGAAGCTTTCTTT.